These 21 T cell receptor beta chains were sequenced from one sample in a study of CD8 T cells in Susac syndrome. Random hexamers were used to reverse transcribe an amount of roughly 0.45 to 1 ug RNA. Each CDR3 protein is one row after TCRdb ran MiXCR on the immunoSEQ multiplex PCR reads. The sample contains 95,000 or so distinct CDR3 sequences, approximately 92% of which appear only once. The sequencing sample was made of CD8+ T cells from PBMCs. Receptors originate from a human donor in good health.

V gene TRBV5-1 combines with J gene TRBJ2-7, with D unresolved. This CDR3 is 13 amino acids long. Germline CDR1 and CDR2: SGHRS and YFSETQ. V shed 3 bases and J shed 3 bases, with 10 bases lying between them. The CDR3 sequence is CASSYGRLYEQYF. The DNA of the CDR3 is TGCGCCAGCAGCTACGGCAGACTCTACGAGCAGTACTTC. Full variable domain (outside the CDR3, taken from reference TRBV5-1 and TRBJ2-7): KAGVTQTPRYLIKTRGQQVTLSCSPISGHRSVSWYQQTPGQGLQFLFEYFSETQRNKGNFPGRFSGRQFSNSRSEMNVSTLELGDSALYLCASSYGRLYEQYFGPGTRLTVT.

The rearrangement joins TRBV12-3 or TRBV12-4 to TRBJ1-4; D gene uncertain. The CDR3 has 13 residues. V dropped 1 base and J dropped 4 bases, with 4 bases sitting between them. In DNA, the CDR3 is TGTGCCAGCAGTTTAGGCGGTAATGAAAAACTGTTTTTT. Protein product: CASSLGGNEKLFF.

The V call is TRBV13, the J call TRBJ2-3; maybe TRBD2 (7 bases). The germline V gene has CDR1 PRHDT and CDR2 FYEKMQ (reference sequence). The CDR3 covers 15 residues. V was pared by 3 bases and J by 4 bases, with 14 bases between. CDR3 bases: TGTGCCAGCAGCTTTGAGGGGGGGGCAGCAGATACGCAGTATTTT. It yields the protein CASSFEGGAADTQYF.

The rearrangement joins TRBV6-2 or TRBV6-3 to TRBJ2-5, with D perhaps matching TRBD1 or TRBD2 (5 bases each). This CDR3 has 15 amino acids. The V gene lost 4 bases and the J gene lost 6 bases, with 18 bases spanning the gap. Looked up from germline, CDR1 is MNHEY and CDR2 is SVGEGT. CDR3 in DNA: TGTGCCAGCAGTTTCGGGACGGGATGGGGTAAGACCCAGTACTTC. Translated: CASSFGTGWGKTQYF.

The chain links TRBV27 to TRBJ1-1; D is perhaps TRBD1 (5 bases). Germline V gene lookup returns CDR1 MNHEY and CDR2 SMNVEV (reference sequence). This CDR3 has 14 residues. V dropped 5 bases and J dropped 1 base, with 11 bases sitting between them. The CDR3 sequence: CASSPSGANTEAFF. In DNA form, the CDR3 reads TGTGCCAGCAGTCCCTCCGGGGCGAACACTGAAGCTTTCTTT.

J is TRBJ2-2 and V is TRBV7-9; D is possibly TRBD1 (6 bases). This CDR3 is 16 amino acids long. Germline V gene data show CDR1 as SEHNR and CDR2 as FQNEAQ (reference sequence). Trimming took off 4 bases at V and 1 base at J, with 13 bases between the two ends. The CDR3 nucleotides read TGTGCCAGCAGCTCCCTTAGGACAGTGAACACCGGGGAGCTGTTTTTT. Translation: CASSSLRTVNTGELFF.

Regarding this clonotype: The CDR3 does not close with the conserved phenylalanine or tryptophan, likely indicating a read error. The chain uses TRBV30 and TRBJ2-3; D ambiguous. V lost 3 bases and J lost 4, with 11 bases in between. The CDR3 sequence is 13 residues long. Per the germline V gene, CDR1 is GTSNPN and CDR2 is SVGIG (reference sequence). CDR3: CAWRGGWPDTQYL. The DNA for the CDR3 is TGTGCCTGGAGGGGTGGATGGCCAGATACGCAGTATCTT.

This chain uses TRBV19 with TRBJ2-2; TRBD2 agrees at 13 bases. The length of the CDR3 is 16 residues. The junction had 1 base not matched to a gene; V was cut back by 2 bases and J by 4 bases. In germline, CDR1 is LNHDA, CDR2 SQIVND (reference sequence). CDR3 in amino acids: CASSITSGGATGELFF. CDR3 sequence (DNA): TGTGCCAGTAGTATAACTAGCGGGGGGGCCACCGGGGAGCTGTTTTTT.

The rearrangement uses TRBV11-2 and TRBJ1-1; D is ambiguous. Looked up from germline, CDR1 is SGHAT and CDR2 is FQNNGV. The CDR3 runs 13 residues. V was pared by 2 bases and J by 1 base, with 5 bases between. CDR3 loop: CASSLLANTEAFF. The CDR3 nucleotides are TGTGCCAGCAGCTTATTGGCGAACACTGAAGCTTTCTTT.

The chain uses TRBV29-1 and TRBJ2-2, with 10 bases aligning to TRBD2. J lost 4 bases, V lost 6 bases, and 5 bases had no gene match. CDR3 length equals 14 residues. The germline gives CDR1 SQVTM, CDR2 ANQGSEA. This CDR3 is CSVLSGGPTGELFF. For the CDR3, the DNA is TGCAGCGTCCTTAGCGGGGGGCCCACCGGGGAGCTGTTTTTT.

The chain is built from TRBV6-5 and TRBJ1-1; TRBD1 matches at 7 bases. The CDR3 loop spans 17 amino acids. The germline CDR1 and CDR2 sequences are MNHEY and SVGAGI. The trim removed 0 bases at V and 0 bases at J, leaving 7 bases unmatched. The CDR3 coding sequence is TGTGCCAGCAGTTACTCGCTCCAGGGGGGATTGAACACTGAAGCTTTCTTT. It codes for CASSYSLQGGLNTEAFF.

J is TRBJ2-5 and V is TRBV5-6; D is possibly TRBD2 (5 bases). V shed 0 bases and J shed 4 bases, with 19 bases lying between them. The CDR3 runs to 17 residues. Per the germline V gene, CDR1 is SGHDT and CDR2 is YYEEEE. CDR3 DNA: TGTGCCAGCAGCTTGGCCGGCGTGGGAGTGGGCGGAGAGACCCAGTACTTC. This encodes CASSLAGVGVGGETQYF.

V gene TRBV5-1 combines with J gene TRBJ2-3, with D possibly TRBD1 on 6 matching bases. The CDR3 sequence is 15 residues long. V gave up 1 base and J gave up 1 base, with 10 bases separating them. Germline CDR1 SGHRS, CDR2 YFSETQ. This chain's CDR3 is CASSLTGMGTDTQYF. The DNA of the CDR3 is TGCGCCAGCAGCTTGACAGGGATGGGCACAGATACGCAGTATTTT.

The chain joins TRBV5-6 to TRBJ2-2; a possible D gene is TRBD1 (6 bases). The CDR3 is 17 residues long. With 1 base removed from V and 10 bases from J, the gap between germline ends came to 23 bases. Per the germline V gene, CDR1 is SGHDT and CDR2 is YYEEEE. The CDR3 spells CASSLQGLRVSRVELFF. DNA of the CDR3: TGTGCCAGCAGCTTGCAGGGGCTGAGGGTTAGTCGCGTGGAGCTGTTTTTT.

The rearrangement joins TRBV27 to TRBJ2-7; 7 bases fit TRBD1. The length of the CDR3 is 13 residues. With 0 bases clipped from V and 7 bases from J, the junction kept 3 bases outside the gene matches. The germline CDR1 and CDR2 sequences are MNHEY and SMNVEV (reference sequence). Here the CDR3 reads CASSLSDRLEQYF. The CDR3 nucleotides are TGTGCCAGCAGTTTATCGGACAGGTTAGAGCAGTACTTC.

This chain connects TRBV20-1 to TRBJ1-3, with D possibly being TRBD1 (6 bases). The V gene lost 0 bases and the J gene lost 5 bases, with 17 bases spanning the gap. Germline CDR1 and CDR2: DFQATT and SNEGSKA (reference sequence). The CDR3 is made up of 16 amino acids. The CDR3 DNA reads TGCAGTGCTAGAGAAGGCCGGCAGGGGCATAGAAACACCATATATTTT. It is translated as CSAREGRQGHRNTIYF.

Sample share makes this clonotype medium-sized. The rearrangement joins TRBV5-8 to TRBJ1-2, with 9 bases identical to TRBD1. V dropped 3 bases and J dropped 2; count of bases not matched to a gene: 5. The length of the CDR3 is 15 residues. The germline gives CDR1 SGHTS, CDR2 YDEGEE. CDR3 region: CASSWRGQGNYGYTF. DNA for the CDR3: TGTGCCAGCAGCTGGAGGGGACAGGGAAACTATGGCTACACCTTC.

The V call is TRBV7-2, the J call TRBJ2-3, with TRBD1 identical over 8 bases. The CDR3 runs 15 residues. Trimming cost V 5 bases and J 4 bases; bases outside gene matches: 8. The V gene's germline CDR1 is SGHTA and CDR2 FQGNSA. CDR3 residues: CASSATGGVSDTQYF. CDR3 bases: TGTGCCAGCAGCGCTACAGGGGGAGTGTCAGATACGCAGTATTTT.

The CDR3 DNA is TGTGCCAGCAGCGGTGGAGGGGACAGTGCCGATTCACCCCTCCACTTT. Residues: CASSGGGDSADSPLHF. The chain couples TRBV9 to TRBJ1-6; 7 bases agree with TRBD1. CDR3 length: 16 amino acids. Germline assignment: CDR1 SGDLS and CDR2 YYNGEE. V lost 3 bases to trimming and J lost 8 bases; unmatched junction nucleotides: 11.

This rearrangement joins TRBV7-9 to TRBJ1-1; D is unclear. Germline CDR1 and CDR2: SEHNR and FQNEAQ (reference sequence). V dropped 4 bases and J dropped 11 bases, with 8 bases sitting between them. The length of the CDR3 is 10 residues. The CDR3 nucleotides are TGTGCCAGCAGCTCATATATGGCTTTCTTT. Its translation: CASSSYMAFF.

This clonotype has just a few counts. The genes are TRBV21-1 and TRBJ2-3; no DNA check was done on the table's D call, TRBD2. TRBV21-1 is a pseudogene segment. The CDR3 has 11 residues. The CDR3 DNA follows: TGTGCTTCAAGGGCCCCAGATACGCAGTATTTT. It specifies CASRAPDTQYF.